The sequence of this T cell receptor (beta chain) was determined in a study of cytotoxic CD8 clonotypes in ibrutinib-treated CLL. Study observations and caveats: Baseline-level clonality went beyond age-matched healthy donors and moved in step with circulating CD8+ T-cell counts. Clonality showed a rise at ibrutinib response that reversed toward baseline at progression. Public clonotypes, found uncommonly, either contracted or stayed stable on treatment. Sustained-remission and progressing patients were not sampled at matched times.

Turning to this clone: Its antigen remains unidentified.

The data were produced by immunoSEQ multiplex PCR, yet TCRdb's version contains in-frame clones alone and is incomplete. The data show under 300,000 clones, more than 70% seen once. This CDR3 is built from 11 residues. The ends were cut back, 3 bases at V and 1 base at J, with 0 bases in the middle. Germline V gene data show CDR1 as SNHLY and CDR2 as FYNNEI. The rearrangement uses TRBV2 and TRBJ1-1, with D unclear. This TCR was recovered from a human donor with chronic lymphocytic leukemia. The sequencing here drew on PBMCs, taken at disease progression, from a patient treated with ibrutinib. The CDR3 DNA is TGTGCCAGCAGTGAGAACACTGAAGCTTTCTTT. This sequence encodes CASSENTEAFF.